Listed here is a single T cell receptor beta chain. The data stem from a study of identifying expanded T cells in peripheral blood. Assay: immunoSEQ multiplex PCR; the TCRdb copy retains only in-frame clones and omits some. This sample has over 85,000 clones; 70% to 90% occur once, and the top ten carry 13% to 15%. The CDR3 consists of 14 residues. The V gene lost 1 base and the J gene lost 9 bases, with 15 bases spanning the gap. CDR1 SGHAT and CDR2 FQNNGV come from the germline V gene. Sequencing was performed on blood. V and J are TRBV11-2 and TRBJ1-2; no definite D call. The sequence came from a person between 18 and 75 years old in good health. The CDR3 DNA sequence: TGTGCCAGCAGCTTAGGCGGAGCCCCGACGCGCTACACCTTC. Encoded protein: CASSLGGAPTRYTF.